The entry that follows covers one TCR beta chain sequence. What it binds is not known. The source of the sample is a study of cytomegalovirus exposure and HLA in healthy donors. The germline V gene encodes CDR1 MNHEY and CDR2 SMNVEV (reference sequence). The CDR3 covers 16 residues. J gave up 6 bases and V 0 bases, and 7 bases lay outside the gene matches. Study results and caveats: Reported findings show TCR beta sequences accurately forecast HLA-A and HLA-B alleles in most subjects. Specificity for CMV antigens was confirmed in vitro for a few of the CMV-associated chains.

Amplification used 60 Vbeta primers and 13 Jbeta primers. Libraries were prepared by immunoSEQ multiplex PCR; TCRdb keeps only in-frame clonotypes and omits some of them. The sample shows approximately 160,000 clones, around 80% of them seen only once. The clonotype originates from a human donor in good health. The sequencing sample was made of PBMCs. This chain links TRBV27 with TRBJ1-4; 7 bases agree with TRBD1. The CDR3 spells CASSLSWGQKDEKLFF. The CDR3 coding sequence is TGTGCCAGCAGTTTATCATGGGGACAGAAAGATGAAAAACTGTTTTTT.